These 24 T cell receptor beta chains originate from one sample sequenced in a study of blood T cell repertoires in COVID-19. The assay was immunoSEQ multiplex PCR, and TCRdb's table has in-frame clones only and misses some. This sample has nearly 90,000 clones, with more than 70% found just once. Sequenced material: peripheral blood. The origin of the receptors is a man aged 60 to 69 with acute or convalescent COVID-19.

This clone was recorded once. The gene calls are TRBV11-3 and TRBJ1-4; 7 nucleotides align to TRBD1. The CDR3 has 18 amino acids. Germline CDR1 reads SGHNT; CDR2 reads YENEEA. The V and J ends lost 5 bases and 3 bases, in that order; junction bases with no gene match: 15. In DNA, the CDR3 is TGTGCCAGCAGCACCCTCTCCGGAGACAGGGAGTCTAATGAAAAACTGTTTTTT. Amino acid sequence: CASSTLSGDRESNEKLFF.

This chain uses TRBV19 with TRBJ2-7; 7 bases map to TRBD1. This CDR3 spans 13 amino acids. V lost 5 bases, J lost 9 bases, and 10 bases stayed unmatched. CDR1 is LNHDA and CDR2 is SQIVND in the germline V gene (reference sequence). CDR3 DNA: TGTGCCAGTAGTTGGCCTACAGGGGAAGGGCAGTACTTC. Its translation is CASSWPTGEGQYF.

This chain links TRBV6-1 with TRBJ1-4; no reliable D call. The V end lost 0 bases, the J end lost 7 bases, and 9 bases lay between the germline ends. The CDR3 is 14 residues long. Looked up from germline, CDR1 is MNHNS and CDR2 is SASEGT. CDR3 sequence reads: CASSEAQAPEKLFF. In nucleotides, the CDR3 is TGTGCCAGCAGTGAAGCCCAGGCCCCTGAAAAACTGTTTTTT.

The sample holds one count of this clone. The chain combines TRBV24-1 with TRBJ2-4; maybe TRBD2 (7 bases). Trimming cost V 4 bases and J 5 bases, with 11 bases left between them. CDR1 is KGHDR and CDR2 is SFDVKD in the germline V gene. The CDR3 is 14 amino acids. The CDR3 sequence: CATSDGGRENIQYF. The CDR3 DNA is TGTGCCACCAGTGACGGGGGGCGCGAAAACATTCAGTACTTC.

CDR3 nucleotides: TGTGCCAGCAGTTCCACAGGGGCCACCGGGGAGCTGTTTTTT. Its translation is CASSSTGATGELFF. The V gene is TRBV6-6, the J gene TRBJ2-2, with 7 bases fitting TRBD1. Germline trimming cut 4 bases from V and 4 bases from J; bases unmatched to any gene: 3. Germline V gene lookup returns CDR1 MNHNY and CDR2 SVGAGI (reference sequence). There are 14 residues in the CDR3.

The chain uses TRBV7-6 and TRBJ2-5; 7 bases align to TRBD2. V shed 5 bases, J shed 5 bases, and the junction held 14 bases outside the gene matches. Per the germline V gene, CDR1 is SGHVS and CDR2 is FNYEAQ. The CDR3 extends over 16 amino acids. The CDR3 protein is CASSQGLRPLFETQYF. In DNA form, the CDR3 reads TGTGCCAGCAGCCAGGGACTACGGCCTTTGTTTGAGACCCAGTACTTC.

Many counts were recorded for this clone. The chain employs TRBV10-3 and TRBJ1-1; possibly TRBD1 for D (5 bases). V dropped 4 bases and J dropped 4 bases, with 13 bases sitting between them. This CDR3 has 14 amino acids. CDR1 is ENHRY and CDR2 is SYGVKD in the germline V gene. The CDR3 DNA is TGTGCCATCAGTGCCGACAGCCCAGCCACTGAAGCTTTCTTT. It is translated as CAISADSPATEAFF.

This rearrangement joins TRBV24-1 to TRBJ2-7, with D maybe TRBD1 (6 bases). Trimming cost V 7 bases and J 2 bases, with 11 bases left between them. CDR1 is KGHDR and CDR2 is SFDVKD in the germline V gene. CDR3 length equals 13 residues. The CDR3 DNA is TGTGCCACCAGCGGGACACCGACCTACGAGCAGTACTTC. Protein product: CATSGTPTYEQYF.

The J gene is TRBJ2-7, the V gene TRBV24-1, with 8 bases aligning to TRBD1. CDR3 length: 15 amino acids. With 1 base clipped from V and 6 bases from J, the junction kept 7 bases outside the gene matches. Germline V gene data show CDR1 as KGHDR and CDR2 as SFDVKD. The chain's CDR3 is CATSDFGTGRGEQYF. The DNA of the CDR3 is TGTGCCACCAGTGATTTCGGGACAGGCAGGGGCGAGCAGTACTTC.

The chain employs TRBV5-1 and TRBJ1-6; 8 bases match TRBD1. The CDR3 totals 15 residues. The V and J ends lost 0 bases and 10 bases, in that order; junction bases with no gene match: 6. Germline V gene sequence: CDR1 SGHRS, CDR2 YFSETQ. The CDR3 DNA sequence: TGCGCCAGCAGCTTGGGTCAGGGGGCAGGCTCACCCCTCCACTTT. Translating gives CASSLGQGAGSPLHF.

The chain is built from TRBV5-1 and TRBJ2-1, with D perhaps matching TRBD2 (6 bases). Trimming took 3 bases from V and 6 from J, leaving 13 bases between them. CDR3 length equals 14 residues. Germline V CDR1 and CDR2: SGHRS, YFSETQ. The CDR3 region is CASSSGLGTNEQFF. Here the CDR3 DNA reads TGCGCCAGCAGCTCGGGACTGGGGACCAATGAGCAGTTCTTC.

The chain combines TRBV19 with TRBJ2-5; TRBD1 matches at 9 bases. This CDR3 has 15 amino acids. Per germline, CDR1 LNHDA and CDR2 SQIVND (reference sequence). J gave up 5 bases and V 4 bases, and 8 bases lay outside the gene matches. Written as DNA, the CDR3 is TGTGCCAGTAGTACCGGTGGGACAGGGTGGGAGACCCAGTACTTC. It specifies CASSTGGTGWETQYF.

The genes are TRBV7-9 and TRBJ1-1; possible D gene TRBD1, 5 bases. The CDR3 sequence is 13 residues long. V was clipped by 4 bases and J by 6 bases, with 12 bases between them. Germline V gene sequence: CDR1 SEHNR, CDR2 FQNEAQ (reference sequence). CDR3 residues: CASSWRGEPEAFF. The CDR3 coding sequence is TGTGCCAGCAGCTGGCGGGGGGAACCTGAAGCTTTCTTT.

DNA of the CDR3: TGCGCCAGCAGCGATTCACAGGACCCCTCTAACTATGGCTACACCTTC. Amino acid sequence: CASSDSQDPSNYGYTF. The chain is built from TRBV5-1 and TRBJ1-2; TRBD1 might be the D (5 bases). The CDR3 runs 16 residues. Between the trimmed V and J ends, which lost 4 bases and 0 bases, there was a span of 16 bases. Germline V gene lookup returns CDR1 SGHRS and CDR2 YFSETQ. Using reference TRBV5-1 and TRBJ1-2 for the parts outside the CDR3, the full variable domain is KAGVTQTPRYLIKTRGQQVTLSCSPISGHRSVSWYQQTPGQGLQFLFEYFSETQRNKGNFPGRFSGRQFSNSRSEMNVSTLELGDSALYLCASSDSQDPSNYGYTFGSGTRLTVV.

The rearrangement joins TRBV5-4 to TRBJ2-2, with D possibly TRBD2 on 5 matching bases. V lost 4 bases and J lost 0, with 19 bases in between. Looked up from germline, CDR1 is SGHNT and CDR2 is YYREEE (reference sequence). The CDR3 contains 18 residues. In nucleotides, the CDR3 is TGTGCCAGCAGCGAGGGTATGGCAGGCGCAACGAACACCGGGGAGCTGTTTTTT. This codes for CASSEGMAGATNTGELFF.

J is TRBJ2-2 and V is TRBV6-5, with 7 bases fitting TRBD1. This CDR3 contains 14 residues. J lost 6 bases, V lost 2 bases, and 3 bases had no gene match. Germline-derived CDR1 and CDR2 are MNHEY and SVGAGI. The CDR3 is CASSYLTGAGELFF. The CDR3 DNA follows: TGTGCCAGCAGTTACCTTACAGGGGCCGGGGAGCTGTTTTTT.

The gene calls are TRBV4-1 and TRBJ1-6, with unresolved D. V was cut by 1 base and J by 17 bases, with 18 bases left in between. CDR3 size: 14 residues. Germline CDR1 and CDR2: MGHRA and YSYEKL. The chain's CDR3 is CASSQAPFSPRVHF. CDR3 DNA sequence: TGCGCCAGCAGCCAAGCCCCTTTCTCCCCGCGAGTCCACTTT.

The chain joins TRBV6-6 to TRBJ2-7; 7 nucleotides align to TRBD1. Trimming at V came to 1 base and at J to 3 bases, leaving 6 bases not matched to a gene. The CDR3 consists of 15 residues. Germline V gives CDR1 MNHNY, CDR2 SVGAGI (reference sequence). The CDR3, as DNA: TGTGCCAGCAGTTACTTCGGGACAGCGGACTACGAGCAGTACTTC. Translated: CASSYFGTADYEQYF.

The chain uses TRBV29-1 and TRBJ2-5; 9 bases are shared with TRBD2. The junction had 6 bases not matched to a gene; V was cut back by 5 bases and J by 2 bases. Germline lookup yields CDR1 SQVTM and CDR2 ANQGSEA. CDR3 length: 14 amino acids. CDR3 protein: CSVIAGAWQETQYF. DNA for the CDR3: TGCAGCGTTATAGCGGGAGCTTGGCAAGAGACCCAGTACTTC.

J is TRBJ2-6 and V is TRBV5-1; tentative D call: TRBD2 (7 bases). The CDR3 is made up of 16 amino acids. V lost 0 bases and J lost 2, with 9 bases in between. Per germline, CDR1 SGHRS and CDR2 YFSETQ. The CDR3 spells CASSLDGGPGANVLTF. The CDR3, as DNA: TGCGCCAGCAGCTTGGACGGGGGGCCTGGGGCCAACGTCCTGACTTTC.

The DNA of the CDR3 is TGTGCCATCAGTGCACAGGGAACCTACGAGCAGTACTTC. Its protein is CAISAQGTYEQYF. J is TRBJ2-7 and V is TRBV10-3; maybe TRBD1 (6 bases). CDR1 ENHRY and CDR2 SYGVKD come from the germline V gene. This CDR3 is 13 amino acids long. Trimming took off 4 bases at V and 2 bases at J, with 9 bases between the two ends.

J is TRBJ2-3 and V is TRBV5-1, with TRBD2 matching 10 bases. The trim removed 4 bases at V and 0 bases at J, leaving 11 bases unmatched. Germline values: CDR1 SGHRS, CDR2 YFSETQ. The CDR3 length is 18 residues. The CDR3 nucleotides are TGCGCCAGCAGCGGAACTAGCGGGGCTCTGTCTAGCACAGATACGCAGTATTTT. It specifies CASSGTSGALSSTDTQYF.

The chain combines TRBV5-1 with TRBJ2-7; TRBD2 agrees at 13 bases. Germline V gene sequence: CDR1 SGHRS, CDR2 YFSETQ. The CDR3 sequence is 15 residues long. V lost 3 bases, J lost 7 bases, and 7 bases stayed unmatched. CDR3 in DNA: TGCGCCAGCAGCTCCGGACTAGCGGGAGTTGTGGAGCAGTACTTC. It specifies CASSSGLAGVVEQYF.

This clone was picked up a small number of times. The chain is built from TRBV7-3 and TRBJ2-1; 12 bases agree with TRBD2. The germline V gene has CDR1 SGHTA and CDR2 FQGTGA. The CDR3 totals 17 residues. V shed 3 bases and J 7 bases; nucleotides not matched to a gene: 10. Written as DNA, the CDR3 is TGTGCCAGCAGCTTGGGGTCTAGCGGGAGGGCCCGGAATGAGCAGTTCTTC. Amino acid sequence: CASSLGSSGRARNEQFF.